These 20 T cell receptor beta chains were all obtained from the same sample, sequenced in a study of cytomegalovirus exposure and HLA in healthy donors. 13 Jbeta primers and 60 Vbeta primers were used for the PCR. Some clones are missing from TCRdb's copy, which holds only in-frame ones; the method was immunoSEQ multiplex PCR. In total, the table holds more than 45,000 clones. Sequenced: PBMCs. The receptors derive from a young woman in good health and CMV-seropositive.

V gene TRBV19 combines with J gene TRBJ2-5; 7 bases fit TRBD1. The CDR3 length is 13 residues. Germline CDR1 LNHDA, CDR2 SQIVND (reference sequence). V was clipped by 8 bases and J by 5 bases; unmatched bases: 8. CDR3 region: CASREGARETQYF. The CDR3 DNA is TGTGCCAGTCGCGAGGGGGCTCGGGAGACCCAGTACTTC.

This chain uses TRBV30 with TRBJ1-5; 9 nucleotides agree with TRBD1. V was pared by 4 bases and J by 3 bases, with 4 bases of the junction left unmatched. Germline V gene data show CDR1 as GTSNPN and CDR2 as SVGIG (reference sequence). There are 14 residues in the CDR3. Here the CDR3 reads CAWKRTGANQPQHF. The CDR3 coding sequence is TGTGCCTGGAAACGGACAGGGGCCAATCAGCCCCAGCATTTT.

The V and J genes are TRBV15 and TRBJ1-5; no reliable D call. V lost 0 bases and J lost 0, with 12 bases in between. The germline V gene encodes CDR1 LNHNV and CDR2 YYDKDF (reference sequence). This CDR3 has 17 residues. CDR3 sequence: CATSRDRGSSSNQPQHF. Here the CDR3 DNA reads TGTGCCACCAGCAGAGATCGGGGTAGCAGTAGCAATCAGCCCCAGCATTTT.

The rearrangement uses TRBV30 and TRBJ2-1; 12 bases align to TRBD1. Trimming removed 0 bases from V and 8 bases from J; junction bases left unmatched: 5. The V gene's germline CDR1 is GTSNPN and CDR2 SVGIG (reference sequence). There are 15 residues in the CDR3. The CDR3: CAWSVMGQGADEQFF. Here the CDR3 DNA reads TGTGCCTGGAGTGTTATGGGACAGGGGGCGGATGAGCAGTTCTTC.

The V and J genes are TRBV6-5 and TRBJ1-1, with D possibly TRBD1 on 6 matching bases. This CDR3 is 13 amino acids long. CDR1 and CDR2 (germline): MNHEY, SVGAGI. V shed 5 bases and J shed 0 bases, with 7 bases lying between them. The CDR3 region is CASSRQVNTEAFF. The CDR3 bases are TGTGCCAGCAGTCGACAGGTGAACACTGAAGCTTTCTTT.

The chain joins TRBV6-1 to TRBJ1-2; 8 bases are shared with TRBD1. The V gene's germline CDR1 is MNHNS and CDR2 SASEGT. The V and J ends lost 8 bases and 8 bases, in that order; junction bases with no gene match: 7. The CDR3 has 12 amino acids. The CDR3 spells CASVWDRIGYTF. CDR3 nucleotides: TGTGCCAGCGTATGGGACAGGATAGGCTACACCTTC.

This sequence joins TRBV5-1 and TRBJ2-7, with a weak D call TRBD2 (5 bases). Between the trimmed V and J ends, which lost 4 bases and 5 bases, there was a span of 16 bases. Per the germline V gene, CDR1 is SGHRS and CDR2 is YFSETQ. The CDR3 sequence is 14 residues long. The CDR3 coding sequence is TGCGCCAGCAGCCTGGGTAAGGCTAGCAACGAGCAGTACTTC. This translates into CASSLGKASNEQYF.

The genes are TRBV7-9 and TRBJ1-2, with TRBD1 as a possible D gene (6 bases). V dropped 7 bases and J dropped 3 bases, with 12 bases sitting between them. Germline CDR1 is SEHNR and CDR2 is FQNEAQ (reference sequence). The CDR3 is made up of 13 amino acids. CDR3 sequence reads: CASTSGGYYGYTF. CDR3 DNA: TGTGCCAGCACCTCGGGGGGCTACTATGGCTACACCTTC.

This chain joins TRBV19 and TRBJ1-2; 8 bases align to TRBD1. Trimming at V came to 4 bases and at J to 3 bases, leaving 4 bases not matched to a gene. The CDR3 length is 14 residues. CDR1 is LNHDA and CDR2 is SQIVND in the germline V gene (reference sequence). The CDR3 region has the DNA TGTGCCAGTAGTACCCCGGGACAGGACTATGGCTACACCTTC. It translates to CASSTPGQDYGYTF.

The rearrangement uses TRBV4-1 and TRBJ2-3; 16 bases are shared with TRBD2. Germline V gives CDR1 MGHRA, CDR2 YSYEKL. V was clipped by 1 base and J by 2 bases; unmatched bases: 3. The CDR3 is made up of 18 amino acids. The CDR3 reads CASSQGGLAGGPTDTQYF. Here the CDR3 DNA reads TGCGCCAGCAGCCAAGGGGGACTAGCGGGGGGGCCCACAGATACGCAGTATTTT.

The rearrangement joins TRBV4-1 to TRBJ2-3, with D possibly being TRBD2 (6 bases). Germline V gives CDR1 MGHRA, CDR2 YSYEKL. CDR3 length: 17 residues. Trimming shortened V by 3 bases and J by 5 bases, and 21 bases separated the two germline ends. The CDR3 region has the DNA TGCGCCAGCAGCCAGGGCCCCCGGAGGGGCGGGAAAGATACGCAGTATTTT. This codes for CASSQGPRRGGKDTQYF.

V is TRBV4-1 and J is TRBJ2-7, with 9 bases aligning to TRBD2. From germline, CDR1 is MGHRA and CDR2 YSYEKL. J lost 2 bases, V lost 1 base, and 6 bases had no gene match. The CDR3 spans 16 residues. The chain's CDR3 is CASSQAGGGRAYEQYF. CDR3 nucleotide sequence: TGCGCCAGCAGCCAAGCGGGGGGCGGGAGGGCCTACGAGCAGTACTTC.

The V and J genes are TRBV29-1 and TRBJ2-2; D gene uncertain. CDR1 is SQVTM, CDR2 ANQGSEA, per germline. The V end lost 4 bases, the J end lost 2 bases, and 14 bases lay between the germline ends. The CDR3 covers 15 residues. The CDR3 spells CSVAFAVLNTGELFF. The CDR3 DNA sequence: TGCAGCGTTGCGTTTGCAGTTCTTAACACCGGGGAGCTGTTTTTT.

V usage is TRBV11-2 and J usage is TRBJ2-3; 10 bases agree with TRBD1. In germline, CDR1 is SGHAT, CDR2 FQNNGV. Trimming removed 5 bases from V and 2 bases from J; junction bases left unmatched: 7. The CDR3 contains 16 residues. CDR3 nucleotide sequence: TGTGCCAGCAGCCAACCGGGACAGGGGACCACAGATACGCAGTATTTT. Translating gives CASSQPGQGTTDTQYF.

DNA for the CDR3: TGTGCCACCAGCAGAGAACCTAGCGGCTCCTACGAGCAGTACTTC. It codes for CATSREPSGSYEQYF. V usage is TRBV15 and J usage is TRBJ2-7, with 7 bases matching TRBD2. The CDR3 sequence is 15 residues long. V trimming: 0 bases; J trimming: 0 bases; junction bases outside the gene matches: 2. Germline CDR1 is LNHNV and CDR2 is YYDKDF (reference sequence).

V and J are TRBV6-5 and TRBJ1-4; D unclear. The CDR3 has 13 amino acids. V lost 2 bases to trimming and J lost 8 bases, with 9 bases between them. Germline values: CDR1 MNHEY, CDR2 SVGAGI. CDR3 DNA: TGTGCCAGCAGTTACAATATCGAGGAAAAACTGTTTTTT. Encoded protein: CASSYNIEEKLFF.

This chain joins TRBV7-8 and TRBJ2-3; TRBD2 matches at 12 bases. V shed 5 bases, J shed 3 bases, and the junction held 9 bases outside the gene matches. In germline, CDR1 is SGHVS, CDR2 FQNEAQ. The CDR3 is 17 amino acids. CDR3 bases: TGTGCCAGCAGCCCGACTCGACTAGCGGGAGAGACAGATACGCAGTATTTT. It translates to CASSPTRLAGETDTQYF.

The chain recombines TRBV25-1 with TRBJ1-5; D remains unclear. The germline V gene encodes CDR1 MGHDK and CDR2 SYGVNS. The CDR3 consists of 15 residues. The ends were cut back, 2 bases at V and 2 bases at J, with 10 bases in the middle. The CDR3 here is CASSEMGEGNQPQHF. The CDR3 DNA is TGTGCCAGCAGTGAAATGGGTGAGGGCAATCAGCCCCAGCATTTT.

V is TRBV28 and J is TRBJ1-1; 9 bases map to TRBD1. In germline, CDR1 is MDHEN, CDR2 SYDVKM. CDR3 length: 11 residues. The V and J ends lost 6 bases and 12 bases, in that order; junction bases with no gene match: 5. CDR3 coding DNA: TGTGCCAGCAGAAGGGACAGGGCAACTTTCTTT. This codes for CASRRDRATFF.

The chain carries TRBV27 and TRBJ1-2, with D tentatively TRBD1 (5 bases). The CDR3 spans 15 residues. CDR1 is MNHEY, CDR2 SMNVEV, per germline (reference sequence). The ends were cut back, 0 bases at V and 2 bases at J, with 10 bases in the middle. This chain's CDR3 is CASSLSRGLNYGYTF. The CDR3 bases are TGTGCCAGCAGTTTATCAAGGGGCTTAAACTATGGCTACACCTTC.